Described below is a single TCR beta chain sequence and its context. Its antigen remains unidentified. Germline is not matched at one junction end, which may reflect a read error. The data derive from a study of shared clonotypes between healthy human individuals. General study points: Across a handful of donors, naive CD4 shared roughly 5%, naive CD8 around 4%, memory CD4 more than 2%, memory CD8 about 0.4%.

Everyone who donated was a Caucasian adult who lived in Nashville, Tennessee. Assay runs were performed at deep level. Assay: immunoSEQ multiplex PCR; the TCRdb copy retains only in-frame clones and omits some. This sample carries 950,000 to 1,300,000 clones, approximately 76% of them seen once, and the ten largest clones take about 1.4%. The clonotype was recovered from a man younger than 35 in good health. Sequencing was carried out using memory CD4+ T cells sorted from blood. Subset noted: CD45RA-negative fraction.

The CDR3 region has the DNA TGCGCCAGCAGTGAAAATCAGGGACAGGGGGCTAAGGAAAAACTGTTTTTT. It yields the protein CASSENQGQGAKEKLFF. The chain couples TRBV10-1 to TRBJ1-4; 12 positions agree with TRBD1. CDR1 and CDR2 from the germline V gene are WNHNN and SYGVQD (reference sequence). This CDR3 contains 17 residues.